This note documents a single TCR beta chain sequence. This sample is drawn from a study of blood T cell repertoires in COVID-19. At the level of the study: Whether acute or convalescent, the COVID-19 samples came from the United States, Italy and Spain.

Per the original methods: Reference gene primer amplification gave estimated nucleated cell counts. The protocol was immunoSEQ multiplex PCR, while the TCRdb copy is restricted to in-frame clones and leaves out a portion. V, J and clone size reflect that table, while D and trimming were determined from the DNA. Among 150,000 to 200,000 clones listed, approximately 86% were seen once. The sequencing input was peripheral blood. The receptor comes from a man aged 55 to 70 with acute or convalescent COVID-19.

The CDR3 nucleotides are TGTGCCAGCAGCCCCGACAGGGGGCGATCCACTGAAGCTTTCTTT. Translating gives CASSPDRGRSTEAFF. V and J are TRBV5-4 and TRBJ1-1; the match to TRBD1 covers 10 bases. Germline loops: CDR1 SGHNT, CDR2 YYREEE (reference sequence). This CDR3 spans 15 amino acids. The V and J ends lost 4 bases and 4 bases, in that order; junction bases with no gene match: 7.